This T cell receptor beta chain was observed in a study of blood T cell repertoires in COVID-19. Turning to the study itself: Samples taken during acute and convalescent COVID-19 were collected in the United States, Italy and Spain.

Authors' analysis steps: Amplification with reference gene primers provided the estimates of nucleated cell counts. The data were produced by immunoSEQ multiplex PCR, yet TCRdb's version contains in-frame clones alone and is incomplete. The V and J calls and clone size come from that table; D and trimming were worked out from the DNA. Among 300,000 to 450,000 clones listed, 70% to 90% were seen once. The sample was peripheral blood. This receptor was identified in a woman aged 60-75 years with COVID-19, enrolled during active disease.

This chain's CDR3 is CASSPFTTPNTEAFF. CDR3 coding DNA: TGTGCCAGCAGTCCTTTCACAACACCGAACACTGAAGCTTTCTTT. The V and J genes are TRBV6-5 and TRBJ1-1; the D is unclear. V was shortened by 5 bases and J by 1 base, with 14 bases between the two germline ends. The V gene's germline CDR1 is MNHEY and CDR2 SVGAGI. The CDR3 consists of 15 residues.